Below, 25 T cell receptor beta chains from the same sample are listed, as sequenced in a study of T-cell reconstitution after alpha-beta-depleted transplantation in children. Preparation of the TCRbeta library was carried out with unique molecular identifiers. TCRdb independently ran MiXCR on the PCR reads; one entry per CDR3 protein. Of about 250,000 distinct CDR3 sequences listed, more than 20% are singletons. Sequenced here: PBMCs, mostly from graft donor cells, sampled 360 days after TCRalphabeta/CD19-depleted stem cell transplant. The receptor source for this set is a female patient between 2 and 15 years old who had a stem cell transplant for congenital amegakaryocytic thrombocytopenia, so the T cells may come from the graft donor.

The chain has TRBV11-2 and TRBJ2-5; D gene ambiguous. The CDR3 extends over 14 amino acids. Germline CDR1 reads SGHAT; CDR2 reads FQNNGV. V lost 5 bases and J 5 bases, leaving 15 bases between the germline ends. CDR3 amino acids: CASSQLVVGETQYF. As DNA, the CDR3 is TGTGCCAGCAGCCAGCTTGTGGTGGGGGAGACCCAGTACTTC.

Concerning this clonotype itself: Possible read error: a much larger clone is one base away. J is TRBJ2-3 and V is TRBV20-1, with D possibly TRBD2 on 5 matching bases. Germline V gene lookup returns CDR1 DFQATT and CDR2 SNEGSKA (reference sequence). This CDR3 is built from 13 residues. CDR3: CSARAGNTNTQYF. The CDR3 nucleotides are TGCAGTGCTAGAGCGGGGAACACAAATACGCAGTATTTT.

The chain recombines TRBV29-1 with TRBJ2-2; tentatively, D is TRBD1 (6 bases). CDR3 length equals 14 residues. Germline V gene lookup returns CDR1 SQVTM and CDR2 ANQGSEA. V was pared by 5 bases and J by 5 bases, with 15 bases between. The CDR3, as DNA: TGCAGCGTTTGGCAGGGGTATGAAACCGGGGAGCTGTTTTTT. Residues: CSVWQGYETGELFF.

This sequence joins TRBV7-8 and TRBJ2-7; the match to TRBD1 covers 7 bases. The CDR3 extends over 15 amino acids. Germline CDR1 and CDR2: SGHVS and FQNEAQ. Losses at the gene ends were 6 bases for V and 0 bases for J; bases not matched to a gene: 8. This chain's CDR3 is CASRADRANSYEQYF. CDR3 nucleotide sequence: TGTGCCAGCAGGGCCGACAGGGCCAACTCCTACGAGCAGTACTTC.

This chain joins TRBV7-9 and TRBJ1-1; no reliable D call. Germline V CDR1 and CDR2: SEHNR, FQNEAQ (reference sequence). The CDR3 covers 12 residues. Trimming took off 8 bases at V and 9 bases at J, with 16 bases between the two ends. The CDR3 nucleotides are TGTGCCAGCCTAAACCGCGCGTCGCAAGCTTTCTTT. This codes for CASLNRASQAFF. The full variable domain, rest sourced from reference TRBV7-9 and TRBJ1-1, is DTGVSQNPRHKITKRGQNVTFRCDPISEHNRLYWYRQTLGQGPEFLTYFQNEAQLEKSRLLSDRFSAERPKGSFSTLEIQRTEQGDSAMYLCASLNRASQAFFGQGTRLTVV.

The J gene is TRBJ1-2, the V gene TRBV30; D uncertain. The CDR3 runs 13 residues. The germline V gene encodes CDR1 GTSNPN and CDR2 SVGIG (reference sequence). The V end was cut by 3 bases, the J end by 7 bases, with 15 bases between. CDR3 bases: TGTGCCTGGAGCGACGGGCCTTCCCCTGGCTACACCTTC. It yields the protein CAWSDGPSPGYTF.

The genes are TRBV7-3 and TRBJ2-1; unclear D gene. This CDR3 region has 16 residues. Germline CDR1 and CDR2: SGHTA and FQGTGA. Trimming shortened V by 4 bases and J by 5 bases, and 18 bases separated the two germline ends. CDR3 nucleotides: TGTGCCAGCAGCTCCGACGCCGGGCACTTACACAATGAGCAGTTCTTC. This translates into CASSSDAGHLHNEQFF. Full variable domain (missing parts from reference TRBV7-3 and TRBJ2-1): GAGVSQTPSNKVTEKGKYVELRCDPISGHTALYWYRQSLGQGPEFLIYFQGTGAADDSGLPNDRFFAVRPEGSVSTLKIQRTERGDSAVYLCASSSDAGHLHNEQFFGPGTRLTVL.

CDR3 coding DNA: TGCAGTGCTAGAGCAGACAGGGGGGTGAACGAGCAGTACTTC. This gives the protein CSARADRGVNEQYF. The chain is built from TRBV20-1 and TRBJ2-7, with 9 bases fitting TRBD1. V was pared by 1 base and J by 5 bases, with 6 bases of the junction left unmatched. Germline V gives CDR1 DFQATT, CDR2 SNEGSKA (reference sequence). CDR3 length equals 14 residues.

This clonotype has more than one count but fewer than ten. V gene TRBV5-1 combines with J gene TRBJ2-1, with D perhaps matching TRBD2 (5 bases). Germline CDR1 SGHRS, CDR2 YFSETQ. Deletions cut 4 bases from V and 0 bases from J, with 14 bases between. This CDR3 is built from 16 residues. The CDR3 here is CASSPGLLSSYNEQFF. The CDR3 nucleotides read TGCGCCAGCAGCCCAGGACTCCTCAGCTCCTACAATGAGCAGTTCTTC.

The table lists this clonotype with a few counts. The V and J genes are TRBV25-1 and TRBJ1-1; a weak D match, TRBD1 (6 bases). Germline-derived CDR1 and CDR2 are MGHDK and SYGVNS. This CDR3 contains 14 residues. V was pared by 4 bases and J by 2 bases, with 11 bases between. CDR3 in amino acids: CASSARDTNTEAFF. CDR3 coding DNA: TGTGCCAGCAGTGCCAGGGACACAAACACTGAAGCTTTCTTT. Together with reference TRBV25-1 and TRBJ1-1, the CDR3 gives the full variable domain: EADIYQTPRYLVIGTGKKITLECSQTMGHDKMYWYQQDPGMELHLIHYSYGVNSTEKGDLSSESTVSRIRTEHFPLTLESARPSHTSQYLCASSARDTNTEAFFGQGTRLTVV.

The chain uses TRBV28 and TRBJ1-2; D remains unclear. The V and J ends lost 7 bases and 4 bases respectively, with 10 bases between them. The germline V gene has CDR1 MDHEN and CDR2 SYDVKM. This CDR3 comprises 12 residues. Here the CDR3 DNA reads TGTGCCAGCAACCCTTTAGGCTATGGCTACACCTTC. Protein product: CASNPLGYGYTF.

This clonotype was found many times. J is TRBJ2-1 and V is TRBV12-3 or TRBV12-4; the match to TRBD2 covers 7 bases. V was pared by 6 bases and J by 8 bases, with 10 bases of the junction left unmatched. The CDR3 consists of 14 residues. In nucleotides, the CDR3 is TGTGCCAGCAGCGATTCGGGGGGTATCTATGAGCAGTTCTTC. It yields the protein CASSDSGGIYEQFF.

The table lists this clonotype with many counts. The gene calls are TRBV6-5 and TRBJ1-1; 8 bases map to TRBD1. This CDR3 is built from 17 residues. After removal of 0 bases from V and 0 bases from J, the junction contained 6 bases not matched to a gene. In germline, CDR1 is MNHEY, CDR2 SVGAGI. This CDR3 reads CASSYSAAGGLNTEAFF. The CDR3 region has the DNA TGTGCCAGCAGTTACTCTGCGGCAGGGGGCCTGAACACTGAAGCTTTCTTT.

This clonotype has only a few counts. V gene TRBV12-3 or TRBV12-4 combines with J gene TRBJ1-5, with 10 bases that match TRBD1. V lost 3 bases and J lost 3; bases outside the gene matches: 8. The CDR3 has 17 residues. The CDR3 loop reads CASSFQAGTGDNQPQHF. The CDR3 DNA sequence: TGTGCCAGCAGTTTTCAAGCCGGGACAGGGGACAATCAGCCCCAGCATTTT.

The chain is built from TRBV4-2 and TRBJ2-2; tentatively, D is TRBD1 or TRBD2 (6 bases each). Trimming cost V 1 base and J 5 bases, with 11 bases left between them. CDR1 LGHNA and CDR2 YNFKEQ come from the germline V gene. The CDR3 totals 15 residues. The CDR3: CASSQVLGGTGELFF. The CDR3 coding sequence is TGTGCCAGCAGCCAAGTACTAGGGGGGACCGGGGAGCTGTTTTTT.

This clonotype was detected only a few times. The chain joins TRBV5-6 to TRBJ1-5; D unresolved. V gave up 0 bases and J gave up 6 bases, with 7 bases separating them. The CDR3 runs 13 residues. Germline V gene lookup returns CDR1 SGHDT and CDR2 YYEEEE. The CDR3 sequence: CASSLGAGQPQHF. In DNA, the CDR3 is TGTGCCAGCAGCTTGGGGGCGGGTCAGCCCCAGCATTTT.

CDR3 region: CASSEWAGGNYETQYF. The CDR3, as DNA: TGTGCCAGCAGTGAATGGGCGGGGGGGAACTACGAGACCCAGTACTTC. This chain links TRBV2 with TRBJ2-5; the match to TRBD2 covers 9 bases. V trimming: 2 bases; J trimming: 5 bases; junction bases outside the gene matches: 9. Germline-derived CDR1 and CDR2 are SNHLY and FYNNEI. The CDR3 spans 16 residues.

V gene TRBV5-1 combines with J gene TRBJ1-4; 7 nucleotides match TRBD1. Germline CDR1 is SGHRS and CDR2 is YFSETQ. The CDR3 totals 14 residues. The V segment lost 4 bases and the J segment 5 bases; nucleotides outside the gene matches: 5. Here the CDR3 DNA reads TGCGCCAGCAGCCTGACAGGGTGGAATGAAAAACTGTTTTTT. It specifies CASSLTGWNEKLFF.

This clonotype was found a few times. The chain is built from TRBV25-1 and TRBJ2-4; tentatively, D is TRBD1 or TRBD2 (5 bases each). This CDR3 is 16 amino acids long. Germline assignment: CDR1 MGHDK and CDR2 SYGVNS. Between the trimmed V and J ends, which lost 4 bases and 9 bases, there was a span of 22 bases. The CDR3 here is CASSAIRGPGRGIQYF. The DNA of the CDR3 is TGTGCCAGCAGTGCCATTAGGGGACCCGGCAGAGGCATTCAGTACTTC.

Note on this clonotype: The junction departs from germline at one end; a sequencing error may be responsible. This sequence joins TRBV12-3 or TRBV12-4 and TRBJ2-2, with 12 bases matching TRBD1. The CDR3 length is 18 residues. In DNA form, the CDR3 reads TGTGCCATCAGTCCAGACCTGGGACAGGGGGCAGTTACCGGGGAGCTGTTTTTT. Its protein is CAISPDLGQGAVTGELFF.

This chain joins TRBV7-8 and TRBJ2-7; 11 bases match TRBD2. V shed 6 bases and J 6 bases; nucleotides not matched to a gene: 10. This CDR3 is 15 amino acids long. Germline CDR1 reads SGHVS; CDR2 reads FQNEAQ. The CDR3 DNA reads TGTGCCAGCAGTTCCCCCACTAGCGGGAGATTCGAGCAGTACTTC. This translates into CASSSPTSGRFEQYF.

The CDR3 DNA sequence: TGCGCCAGCAGTCTGTTCACAGACTCCTACAATGAGCAGTTCTTC. Translation: CASSLFTDSYNEQFF. The chain is built from TRBV5-1 and TRBJ2-1; D gene uncertain. V lost 5 bases and J lost 0, with 12 bases in between. The CDR3 consists of 15 residues. The germline V gene encodes CDR1 SGHRS and CDR2 YFSETQ.

This chain links TRBV3-1 with TRBJ2-7, with D perhaps given as TRBD1 or TRBD2 (5 bases each). Trimming stripped 4 bases from V and 4 bases from J, with 17 bases between. From germline, CDR1 is LGHDT and CDR2 YNNKEL (reference sequence). The CDR3 consists of 15 residues. The CDR3 reads CASSPRRDGFYEQYF. The CDR3 DNA reads TGTGCCAGCAGCCCTCGCCGGGACGGATTTTACGAGCAGTACTTC.

The CDR3 is CASSDTDNQPQHF. CDR3 DNA: TGTGCCAGCAGTGACACAGATAATCAGCCCCAGCATTTT. V and J are TRBV25-1 and TRBJ1-5; D not resolved. The V gene's germline CDR1 is MGHDK and CDR2 SYGVNS. Trimming shortened V by 3 bases and J by 4 bases, and 7 bases separated the two germline ends. The CDR3 has 13 residues. Looking up the rest from reference TRBV25-1 and TRBJ1-5 gives the full variable domain: EADIYQTPRYLVIGTGKKITLECSQTMGHDKMYWYQQDPGMELHLIHYSYGVNSTEKGDLSSESTVSRIRTEHFPLTLESARPSHTSQYLCASSDTDNQPQHFGDGTRLSIL.

This chain joins TRBV27 and TRBJ2-5; no clear D. Germline V lookup: CDR1 MNHEY, CDR2 SMNVEV (reference sequence). The V end was cut by 0 bases, the J end by 5 bases, with 7 bases between. There are 13 residues in the CDR3. CDR3 sequence reads: CASSLSIGETQYF. The CDR3 DNA is TGTGCCAGCAGTTTATCGATAGGCGAGACCCAGTACTTC.